Each of the 13 T cell receptor beta chains below was sequenced from the same sample in a study of T-cell memory formation after mild COVID-19. A single record per CDR3 protein comes from TCRdb applying MiXCR to the 5' RACE reads. The data contain around 180,000 distinct CDR3 sequences, about 18% of them seen just once; the ten biggest clones take up roughly 4%. The sample comprised PBMCs or a T cell subset sorted from them (not recorded which). These receptors all stem from a man between 18 and 35 years old who had mild COVID-19 (a few samples of this study predate the infection). Cell type and time point are not known.

This clonotype occurred a few times. The V and J genes are TRBV7-2 and TRBJ1-2; D unresolved. With 0 bases removed from V and 3 bases from J, the gap between germline ends came to 11 bases. Germline V gives CDR1 SGHTA, CDR2 FQGNSA. This CDR3 is built from 15 residues. CDR3 residues: CASSLAGMKDYGYTF. The CDR3 DNA is TGTGCCAGCAGCTTAGCTGGGATGAAGGACTATGGCTACACCTTC.

The chain recombines TRBV5-4 with TRBJ2-7; TRBD1 matches 10 bases. Per germline, CDR1 SGHNT and CDR2 YYREEE (reference sequence). Trimming took 3 bases from V and 4 from J; bases not matched to a gene: 13. The CDR3 has 17 amino acids. The CDR3 loop is CASSSAPGTGVNYEQYF. The CDR3 DNA follows: TGTGCCAGCAGCTCGGCCCCCGGGACAGGGGTTAATTACGAGCAGTACTTC.

The chain is built from TRBV28 and TRBJ2-7, with TRBD2 as a possible D gene (7 bases). The CDR3 loop spans 13 amino acids. V lost 5 bases and J 5 bases, leaving 13 bases between the germline ends. In germline, CDR1 is MDHEN, CDR2 SYDVKM. The CDR3 bases are TGTGCCAGCAGTCCGTCGGGGGGCCACGAGCAGTACGTC. Translation: CASSPSGGHEQYV.

The table lists this clonotype with a few counts. The chain is built from TRBV7-9 and TRBJ2-1, with 9 bases identical to TRBD2. The CDR3 runs 16 residues. Germline CDR1 SEHNR, CDR2 FQNEAQ (reference sequence). J lost 4 bases, V lost 0 bases, and 4 bases had no gene match. The CDR3 spells CASSLAPSGVYNEQFF. CDR3 DNA: TGTGCCAGCAGCTTAGCGCCTAGCGGGGTGTACAATGAGCAGTTCTTC.

The V gene is TRBV7-7, the J gene TRBJ2-5; the D gene could be TRBD1 or TRBD2 (5 bases each). V lost 1 base and J lost 4, with 16 bases in between. Looked up from germline, CDR1 is SSHAT and CDR2 is FNYEAQ (reference sequence). The CDR3 is 16 amino acids. In DNA form, the CDR3 reads TGTGCCAGCAGCTTAGGTTCTAGCCGGGGACCAGAGACCCAGTACTTC. Translating it yields CASSLGSSRGPETQYF.

In this sample, this clonotype turned up a few times. The chain has TRBV24-1 and TRBJ2-5; 7 bases are shared with TRBD1. This CDR3 has 16 amino acids. Germline lookup yields CDR1 KGHDR and CDR2 SFDVKD. With V trimmed by 4 bases and J by 0 bases, 7 bases remained unmatched. DNA for the CDR3: TGTGCCACCAGTGACCCCGACAGGGAGTACCAAGAGACCCAGTACTTC. Translating it yields CATSDPDREYQETQYF.

The rearrangement links TRBV29-1 to TRBJ1-1; possible D gene TRBD1, 5 bases. The germline CDR1 and CDR2 sequences are SQVTM and ANQGSEA. V gave up 2 bases and J gave up 5 bases, with 12 bases separating them. There are 13 residues in the CDR3. CDR3 sequence: CSVESPGRTEAFF. The CDR3 coding sequence is TGCAGCGTTGAATCTCCAGGGAGGACTGAAGCTTTCTTT.

Ten or more counts support this clonotype. The CDR3 protein is CASRGEGNYGYTF. CDR3 in DNA: TGTGCCAGCAGGGGGGAAGGGAACTATGGCTACACCTTC. The chain combines TRBV2 with TRBJ1-2; D is possibly TRBD1 (5 bases). Trimming stripped 6 bases from V and 2 bases from J, with 10 bases between. The CDR3 contains 13 residues. The germline V gene encodes CDR1 SNHLY and CDR2 FYNNEI.

This clonotype was seen a single time. The genes are TRBV12-3 or TRBV12-4 and TRBJ1-5; D perhaps matches TRBD1 (5 bases). V gave up 8 bases and J gave up 6 bases, with 14 bases separating them. The CDR3 spans 13 residues. CDR3 DNA: TGTGCCAGCGGGAGACAGCTGGGTCAGCCCCAGCATTTT. Translated: CASGRQLGQPQHF.

This clonotype turned up a few times. J is TRBJ2-1 and V is TRBV7-2, with 8 bases aligning to TRBD2. The CDR3 covers 14 residues. Germline V CDR1 and CDR2: SGHTA, FQGNSA. V was pared by 3 bases and J by 7 bases, with 5 bases of the junction left unmatched. The CDR3 sequence is CASSLWRGENEQFF. The CDR3, as DNA: TGTGCCAGCAGCTTGTGGCGGGGGGAGAATGAGCAGTTCTTC.

The chain is built from TRBV12-3 or TRBV12-4 and TRBJ2-7; maybe TRBD2 (6 bases). The CDR3 consists of 13 residues. V dropped 5 bases and J dropped 7 bases, with 15 bases sitting between them. The DNA of the CDR3 is TGTGCCAGCAGTCGGGACTTCCCGTCTGAGCAGTACGTC. Translated, it gives CASSRDFPSEQYV.

V usage is TRBV10-3 and J usage is TRBJ2-3; 8 nucleotides align to TRBD2. CDR1 ENHRY and CDR2 SYGVKD come from the germline V gene. The V gene end was trimmed by 0 bases and the J gene end by 2 bases; junction bases not matched to a gene: 4. This CDR3 region has 16 residues. CDR3 sequence reads: CAISESGRGATDTQYF. In nucleotides, the CDR3 is TGTGCCATCAGTGAGTCGGGGCGGGGGGCCACAGATACGCAGTATTTT.

This chain joins TRBV19 and TRBJ1-6; 7 bases map to TRBD1. Losses at the gene ends were 5 bases for V and 0 bases for J; bases not matched to a gene: 7. The germline gives CDR1 LNHDA, CDR2 SQIVND (reference sequence). The CDR3 has 17 residues. CDR3 sequence reads: CASSRTGQSSYNSPLHF. In DNA form, the CDR3 reads TGTGCCAGTAGTCGGACAGGACAAAGCTCCTATAATTCACCCCTCCACTTT.